This T cell receptor (beta chain) was identified during a study of human T cells and chemical hapten exposure (dated by TCRdb to 2020 to 2022). Background on the whole study: The libraries were sequenced as a pool, and the TCR yield per sample differed mostly because of small variations in library volumes within the pool. In alopecia patients, the study followed how the peripheral blood TCR repertoire changed in vivo over primary and secondary sensitization to diphenylcyclopropenone (DPC), a hapten. For every blood RNA sample, sequencing covered both the TCR alpha and TCR beta chains.

About this clonotype: Its recognized antigen is unknown. No much larger clone is present one base from it, and per-base qualities are unavailable.

CDR1 SGHRS and CDR2 YFSETQ were looked up in the germline V gene. Deletion took 0 bases off V and 0 bases off J, with a span of 7 bases between the germline ends. There are 14 amino acids in the CDR3, from cysteine to phenylalanine inclusive. CDR3 DNA only is kept here, 42 bases in frame from base 1. The time point label, read with the paper, signifies: healthy volunteer bleed at 2 weeks. Total RNA was extracted from unfractionated whole blood that had been collected in Tempus Blood RNA tubes. As TCR sequencing controls, several healthy volunteers were used, with blood taken at day 0, 2 weeks and 6 weeks. Beyond this particular receptor, the publication reports: Repeated subsampling changed both the strength of the expansion versus patch-test correlation and the threshold at which the correlation became significant. No change with DPC sensitization was found in the number of TCRs above 1 in 1000 frequency, and no evidence of global repertoire structure alterations was found.

Library preparation employed RACE. The instrument given in TCRdb is NextSeq 500. Library preparation attached unique molecular identifiers to individual cDNA molecules for quantitative, reproducible TCR counting. The authors' pipeline ran thus. A median of around 96,000 TCRs per sample was observed, with a range of about 20,000 to 750,000. The Decombinator software suite was used to annotate the V, J and CDR3 of the TCR reads. To make PS versus PT1 abundance plots, every sample was subsampled to the same number of TCRs (28,000). Expanded TCRs were defined as absent before sensitization and observed at least eight times at the 2-week time point. TCRdb reprocessed the public reads (quality trimming at Q25 with fastp, clone calling with MiXCR) and kept in-frame beta chains. Every CDR3 protein is listed once, alongside the most common genes and DNA of its rows. The V and J calls shown here were made by TCRdb, not taken from the authors' results. The sample includes 130,000 or so distinct CDR3 sequences, with approximately 10% observed a single time. The ten largest make up roughly 1.6% of the sample.

This receptor was identified in a male donor in good health. Some clones in this sample may be carry-over from other donors' samples. The sample was whole blood. The chain employs TRBV5-1 and TRBJ2-7, and possibly TRBD1, on 5 matching bases. The bases are TGCGCCAGCAGCTTGGTAACAGGCTCCTACGAGCAGTACTTC. Translated, this gives CASSLVTGSYEQYF.